These 7 T cell receptor beta chains share one sample of origin, sequenced in a study of CD8 T cells in ankylosing spondylitis. One entry per CDR3 protein results from TCRdb running MiXCR on the 5' RACE reads. The sample has about 240,000 distinct CDR3 sequences, around 11% seen once. Sample: blood, either unsorted or a sorted T cell fraction (not recorded which). Receptors were obtained from a male donor with ankylosing spondylitis or in good health (not recorded which).

This clonotype has only a few counts. The V call is TRBV11-1, the J call TRBJ2-7, with D possibly matching TRBD2 (6 bases). Germline lookup yields CDR1 SGHAT and CDR2 FQDESV (reference sequence). V was pared by 9 bases and J by 0 bases, with 18 bases between. The length of the CDR3 is 15 residues. This CDR3 reads CASRSLADHSYEQYF. DNA of the CDR3: TGTGCCAGTCGGAGCTTAGCGGATCACTCCTACGAGCAGTACTTC. The whole variable domain, filled in from reference TRBV11-1 and TRBJ2-7, reads EAEVAQSPRYKITEKSQAVAFWCDPISGHATLYWYRQILGQGPELLVQFQDESVVDDSQLPKDRFSAERLKGVDSTLKIQPAELGDSAMYLCASRSLADHSYEQYFGPGTRLTVT.

This clonotype was counted ten times or more. The rearrangement joins TRBV12-3 or TRBV12-4 to TRBJ2-7, with no clear D. Trimming took 3 bases from V and 6 from J, leaving 9 bases between them. This CDR3 has 12 amino acids. The CDR3: CASSFTSTEQYF. The CDR3 DNA follows: TGTGCCAGCAGTTTTACGTCGACCGAGCAGTACTTC.

The chain uses TRBV5-1 and TRBJ2-5; D possibly uses TRBD1 or TRBD2 (5 bases each). Trimming shortened V by 4 bases and J by 5 bases, and 18 bases separated the two germline ends. The CDR3 sequence is 15 residues long. The V gene's germline CDR1 is SGHRS and CDR2 YFSETQ. CDR3 loop: CASSPVIQGVETQYF. The CDR3 DNA follows: TGCGCCAGCAGCCCGGTGATCCAGGGAGTGGAGACCCAGTACTTC.

This clonotype was observed at least ten times. V usage is TRBV20-1 and J usage is TRBJ2-1; TRBD2 is a possible D gene (6 bases). This CDR3 has 14 amino acids. The germline V gene has CDR1 DFQATT and CDR2 SNEGSKA (reference sequence). Trimming left V 0 bases short and J 5 bases short, with 11 bases between. CDR3 DNA sequence: TGCAGTGCTAGAGATTTTCGGGGGAACAATGAGCAGTTCTTC. Its translation: CSARDFRGNNEQFF.

Ten or more counts support this clonotype. The rearrangement uses TRBV15 and TRBJ1-5; the D is unclear. V was cut by 0 bases and J by 2 bases, with 11 bases left in between. CDR1 and CDR2 (germline): LNHNV, YYDKDF (reference sequence). This CDR3 contains 16 residues. The CDR3 DNA sequence: TGTGCCACCAGCAGAGATTGGCAGCTCGGCAATCAGCCCCAGCATTTT. Encoded protein: CATSRDWQLGNQPQHF.

This clonotype was counted ten times or more. V is TRBV12-3 or TRBV12-4 and J is TRBJ2-1; TRBD2 agrees at 14 bases. This CDR3 is 17 amino acids long. V shed 5 bases, J shed 0 bases, and the junction held 3 bases outside the gene matches. The CDR3 loop is CASSGTSGGSSYNEQFF. The CDR3 DNA sequence: TGTGCCAGCAGTGGGACTAGCGGGGGAAGCTCCTACAATGAGCAGTTCTTC.

This clonotype was found a few times. V usage is TRBV20-1 and J usage is TRBJ2-7; 10 bases are a match to TRBD2. The CDR3 runs to 13 residues. Per the germline V gene, CDR1 is DFQATT and CDR2 is SNEGSKA (reference sequence). The V segment lost 5 bases and the J segment 3 bases; nucleotides outside the gene matches: 4. DNA of the CDR3: TGCAGTGCTGCAGCGGGAGGGGGCTACGAGCAGTACTTC. Amino acids: CSAAAGGGYEQYF.